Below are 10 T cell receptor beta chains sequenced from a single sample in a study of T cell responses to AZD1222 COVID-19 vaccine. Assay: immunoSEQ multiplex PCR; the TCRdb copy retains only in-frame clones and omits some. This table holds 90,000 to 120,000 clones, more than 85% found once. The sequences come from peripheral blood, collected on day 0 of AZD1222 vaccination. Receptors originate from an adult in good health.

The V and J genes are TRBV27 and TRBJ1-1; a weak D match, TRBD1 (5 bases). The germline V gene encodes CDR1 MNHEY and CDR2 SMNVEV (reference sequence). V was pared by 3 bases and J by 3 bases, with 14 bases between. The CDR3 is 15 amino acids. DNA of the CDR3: TGTGCCAGCAGTTTGAACGGGGCCGGGTACACTGAAGCTTTCTTT. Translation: CASSLNGAGYTEAFF.

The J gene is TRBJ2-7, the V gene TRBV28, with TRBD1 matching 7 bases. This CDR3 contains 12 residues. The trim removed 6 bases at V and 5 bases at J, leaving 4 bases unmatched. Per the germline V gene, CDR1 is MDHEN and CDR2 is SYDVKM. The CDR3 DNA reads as TGTGCCAGCAGAACAGGGGTCGACGAGCAGTACTTC. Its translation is CASRTGVDEQYF.

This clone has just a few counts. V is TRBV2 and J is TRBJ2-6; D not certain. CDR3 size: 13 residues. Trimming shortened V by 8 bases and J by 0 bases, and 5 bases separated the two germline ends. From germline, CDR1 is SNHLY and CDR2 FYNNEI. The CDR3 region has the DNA TGTGCCAGCCGTAACTCTGGGGCCAACGTCCTGACTTTC. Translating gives CASRNSGANVLTF.

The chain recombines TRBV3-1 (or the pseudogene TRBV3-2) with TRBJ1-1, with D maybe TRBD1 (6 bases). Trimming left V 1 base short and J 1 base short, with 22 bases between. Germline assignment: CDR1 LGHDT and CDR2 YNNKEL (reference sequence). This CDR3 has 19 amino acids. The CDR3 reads CASSQVWTAHSYKNTEAFF. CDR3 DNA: TGTGCCAGCAGCCAAGTTTGGACAGCCCATAGCTACAAGAACACTGAAGCTTTCTTT.

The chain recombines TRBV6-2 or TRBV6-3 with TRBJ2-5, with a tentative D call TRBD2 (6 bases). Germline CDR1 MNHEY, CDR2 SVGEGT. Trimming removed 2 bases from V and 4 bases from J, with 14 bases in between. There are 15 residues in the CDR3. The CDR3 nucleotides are TGTGCCAGCAGTTACCGGCGGGATACGGGAGAGACCCAGTACTTC. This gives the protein CASSYRRDTGETQYF.

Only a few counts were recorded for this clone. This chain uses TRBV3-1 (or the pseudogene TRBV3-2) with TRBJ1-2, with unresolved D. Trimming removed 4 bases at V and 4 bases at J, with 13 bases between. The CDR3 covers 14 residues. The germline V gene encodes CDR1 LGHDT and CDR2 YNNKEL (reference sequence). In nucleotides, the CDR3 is TGTGCCAGCAGCCCGAACCGGGAGTCCTATGGCTACACCTTC. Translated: CASSPNRESYGYTF.

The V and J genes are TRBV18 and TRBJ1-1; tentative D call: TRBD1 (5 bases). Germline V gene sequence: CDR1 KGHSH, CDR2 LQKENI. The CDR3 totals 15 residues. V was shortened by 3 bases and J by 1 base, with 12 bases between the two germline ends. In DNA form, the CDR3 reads TGTGCCAGCTCACCGTCCGACGGACAGAACACTGAAGCTTTCTTT. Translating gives CASSPSDGQNTEAFF.

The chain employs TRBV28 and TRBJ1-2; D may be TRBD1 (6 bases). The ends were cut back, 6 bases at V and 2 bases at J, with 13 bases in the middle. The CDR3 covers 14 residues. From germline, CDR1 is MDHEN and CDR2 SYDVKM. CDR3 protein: CASSPRQGNYGYTF. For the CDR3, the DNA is TGTGCCAGCAGCCCCCGCCAGGGGAACTATGGCTACACCTTC.

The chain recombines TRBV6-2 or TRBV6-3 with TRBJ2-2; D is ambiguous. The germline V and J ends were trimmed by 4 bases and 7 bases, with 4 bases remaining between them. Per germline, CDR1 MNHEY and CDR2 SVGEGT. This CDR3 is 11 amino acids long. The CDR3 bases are TGTGCCAGCAGTTTGGTCGGGGAGCTGTTTTTT. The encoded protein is CASSLVGELFF.

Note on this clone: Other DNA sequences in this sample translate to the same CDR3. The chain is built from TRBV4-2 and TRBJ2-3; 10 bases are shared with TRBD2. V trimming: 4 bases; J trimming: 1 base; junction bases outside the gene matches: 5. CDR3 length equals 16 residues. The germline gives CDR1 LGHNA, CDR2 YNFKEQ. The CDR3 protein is CASSRRTSGGTDTQYF. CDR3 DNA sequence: TGTGCCAGCAGCCGGCGCACTAGCGGGGGCACAGATACGCAGTATTTT.